A single T cell receptor (beta chain) is shown here with its context. Its antigen is not known. Sequencing used immunoSEQ version 4 in survey mode. TCRdb keeps only in-frame clones here, not all; method: immunoSEQ multiplex PCR. The sample includes about 33,000 clones, roughly 80% of them seen just once. These data belong to a study of persistence of HIV-infected CD4 T cells. Study-wide findings and caveats: Compared with CD3/CD28-stimulated cells, CMV- and Gag-responding cells showed lower TCRbeta richness.

The stimulus was lysate of CMV-infected fibroblasts, approximately 9.6 ug/mL. CD40L/CD69 double-negative CD45RO-high memory CD4+ T cells were collected. These HIV-1-infected adults initiated suppressive ART in chronic infection. PBMCs were depleted of CD8+ T cells before stimulation. The germline V gene has CDR1 LGHDT and CDR2 YNNKEL (reference sequence). Trimming took off 7 bases at V and 7 bases at J, with 8 bases between the two ends. CDR3 length: 11 residues. The chain uses TRBV3-1 (or the pseudogene TRBV3-2) and TRBJ2-1; maybe TRBD2 (6 bases). The source was CD4+ T cells sorted from PBMCs after 18-hour stimulation, collected from a patient who received antiretroviral therapy. The TCR sequence derives from an adult woman with HIV who was CMV-seropositive. DNA of the CDR3: TGTGCCAGCACGGGAGTGAATGAGCAGTTCTTC. Translation gives CASTGVNEQFF.